This TCR beta chain was obtained from a study of TIL therapy for anti-PD-1-resistant metastatic lung cancer. Whole-study context: Tumors had a median PD-L1 proportion score of about 6%.

The study's findings and limits: Patients were highly selected, enriched for treatment-naive, never-smoker and oncogene-addicted cases. Infused TIL clonotypes partially replaced the baseline blood repertoire, then decayed over months.

Sequencing used immunoSEQ v3. Survey-level samples got some 2 million read pairs; deep-level samples got 5-6 million. This table comes from immunoSEQ multiplex PCR, and its TCRdb copy is limited to in-frame clones, with some not included. Here the sample spans roughly 54,000 clones, roughly 87% being singletons. With regard to this clone: Its antigen is not known.

The time point is: pre-treatment sample, taken before nivolumab and TIL therapy. The specimen comprised blood, sampled at baseline. This TCR derives from a person aged 25 to 79 with non-small cell lung cancer.

The CDR3 DNA reads TGTGCCTTTCAGGGTTCCTACAATGAGCAGTTCTTC. Encoded protein: CAFQGSYNEQFF. The gene calls are TRBV2 and TRBJ2-1; TRBD1 might be the D (5 bases). Germline CDR1 reads SNHLY; CDR2 reads FYNNEI. V lost 11 bases and J 1 base, leaving 9 bases between the germline ends. The CDR3 covers 12 residues.